The sequence of this TCR beta chain was determined in a study of a mutant IDH1 vaccine in newly diagnosed glioma. For the study at large: Mean patient age was around 40 years; approximately 62% were male and approximately 40% female.

Of note for this clone: Its antigen is not identified.

Documented time point: week 5, during vaccination. One vaccine dose held 300 ug of mutant IDH1 20-mer peptide and came with topical imiquimod. Sequencing used immunoSEQ multiplex PCR; TCRdb keeps in-frame clones, though not all of them. The sample consists of more than 25,000 clones, around 90% of them appearing once. Germline trimming cut 6 bases from V and 5 bases from J; bases unmatched to any gene: 7. There are 15 residues in the CDR3. Per the germline V gene, CDR1 is PRHDT and CDR2 is FYEKMQ (reference sequence). This receptor was obtained from a woman aged 40 to 50 with glioma. Some clones in this sample may be carry-over from other donors' samples. The gene calls are TRBV13 and TRBJ2-2; TRBD1 agrees at 9 bases. The source was peripheral blood mononuclear cells (PBMCs), collected from a glioma patient whose treatment included an IDH1 peptide vaccine. The CDR3 region has the DNA TGTGCCAGCAGTGGTGACAGGGGGTTAACCGGGGAGCTGTTTTTT. Translation: CASSGDRGLTGELFF.